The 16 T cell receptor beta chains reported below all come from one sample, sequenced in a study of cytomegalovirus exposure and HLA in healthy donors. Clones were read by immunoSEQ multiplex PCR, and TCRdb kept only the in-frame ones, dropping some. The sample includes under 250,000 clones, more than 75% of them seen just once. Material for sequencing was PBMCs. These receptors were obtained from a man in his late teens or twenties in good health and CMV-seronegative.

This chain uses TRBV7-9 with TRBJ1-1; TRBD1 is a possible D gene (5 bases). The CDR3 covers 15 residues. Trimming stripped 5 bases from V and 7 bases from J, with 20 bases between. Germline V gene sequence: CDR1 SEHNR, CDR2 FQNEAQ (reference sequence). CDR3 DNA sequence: TGTGCCAGCAGCGACCGGACACGTCAGGGAGGTGAAGCTTTCTTT. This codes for CASSDRTRQGGEAFF.

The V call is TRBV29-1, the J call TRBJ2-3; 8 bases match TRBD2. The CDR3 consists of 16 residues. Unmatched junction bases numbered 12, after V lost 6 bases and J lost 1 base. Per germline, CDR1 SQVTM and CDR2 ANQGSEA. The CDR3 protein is CSVAPREGPGTDTQYF. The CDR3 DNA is TGCAGCGTCGCCCCTCGGGAGGGGCCGGGCACAGATACGCAGTATTTT.

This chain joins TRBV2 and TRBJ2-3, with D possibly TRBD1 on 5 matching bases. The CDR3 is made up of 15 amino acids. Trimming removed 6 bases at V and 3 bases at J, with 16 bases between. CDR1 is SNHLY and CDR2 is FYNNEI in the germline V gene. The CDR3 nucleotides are TGTGCCAGCAGACTCCAAGGGGCGCTGACAGATACGCAGTATTTT. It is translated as CASRLQGALTDTQYF.

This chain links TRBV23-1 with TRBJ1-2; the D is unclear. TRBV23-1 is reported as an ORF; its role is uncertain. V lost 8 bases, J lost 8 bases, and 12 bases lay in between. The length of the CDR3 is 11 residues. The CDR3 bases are TGCGCCAGCGGTTCAGGAGGAGGCTACACCTTC. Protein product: CASGSGGGYTF.

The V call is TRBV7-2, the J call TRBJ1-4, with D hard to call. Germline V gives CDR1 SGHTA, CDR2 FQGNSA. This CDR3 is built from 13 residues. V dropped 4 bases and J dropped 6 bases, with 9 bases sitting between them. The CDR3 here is CASSSGFDEKLFF. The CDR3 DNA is TGTGCCAGCAGCTCGGGGTTCGATGAAAAACTGTTTTTT. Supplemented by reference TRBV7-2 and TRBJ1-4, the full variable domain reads GAGVSQSPSNKVTEKGKDVELRCDPISGHTALYWYRQSLGQGLEFLIYFQGNSAPDKSGLPSDRFSAERTGGSVSTLTIQRTQQEDSAVYLCASSSGFDEKLFFGSGTQLSVL.

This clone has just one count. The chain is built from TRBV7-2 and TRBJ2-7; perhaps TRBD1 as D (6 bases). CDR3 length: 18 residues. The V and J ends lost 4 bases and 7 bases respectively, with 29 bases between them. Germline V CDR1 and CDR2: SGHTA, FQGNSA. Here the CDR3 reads CASSSRVGQPTVTVEQYF. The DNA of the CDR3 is TGTGCCAGCAGCTCCAGAGTAGGACAGCCTACGGTTACTGTGGAGCAGTACTTC.

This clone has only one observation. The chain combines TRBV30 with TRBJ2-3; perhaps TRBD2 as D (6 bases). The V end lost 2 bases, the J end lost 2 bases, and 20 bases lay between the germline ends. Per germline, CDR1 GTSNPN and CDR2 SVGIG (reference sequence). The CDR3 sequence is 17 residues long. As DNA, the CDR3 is TGTGCCTGGAGTCACTTCATGGGGAGGATCCCCACAGATACGCAGTATTTT. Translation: CAWSHFMGRIPTDTQYF.

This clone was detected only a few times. CDR3 in amino acids: CASSYGTAKYYGYTF. For the CDR3, the DNA is TGTGCCAGCAGCTACGGGACTGCAAAGTACTATGGCTACACCTTC. V and J are TRBV7-9 and TRBJ1-2; perhaps TRBD1 as D (5 bases). CDR3 length: 15 residues. The germline V gene has CDR1 SEHNR and CDR2 FQNEAQ (reference sequence). Trimming took off 4 bases at V and 3 bases at J, with 15 bases between the two ends.

The chain's CDR3 is CASSLGTPSYEQYF. In DNA form, the CDR3 reads TGTGCCAGCAGTTTAGGGACACCCTCCTACGAGCAGTACTTC. The rearrangement links TRBV28 to TRBJ2-7; the D gene is possibly TRBD1 (6 bases). Germline CDR1 MDHEN, CDR2 SYDVKM. V lost 2 bases to trimming and J lost 0 bases, with 8 bases between them. CDR3 size: 14 residues.

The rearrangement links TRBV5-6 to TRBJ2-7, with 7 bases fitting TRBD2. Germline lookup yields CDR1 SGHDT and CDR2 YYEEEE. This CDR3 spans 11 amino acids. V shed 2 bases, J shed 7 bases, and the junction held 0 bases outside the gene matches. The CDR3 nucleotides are TGTGCCAGCAGCTTCGGGGGGGAGCAGTACTTC. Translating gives CASSFGGEQYF. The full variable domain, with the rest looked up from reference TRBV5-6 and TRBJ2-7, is DAGVTQSPTHLIKTRGQQVTLRCSPKSGHDTVSWYQQALGQGPQFIFQYYEEEERQRGNFPDRFSGHQFPNYSSELNVNALLLGDSALYLCASSFGGEQYFGPGTRLTVT.

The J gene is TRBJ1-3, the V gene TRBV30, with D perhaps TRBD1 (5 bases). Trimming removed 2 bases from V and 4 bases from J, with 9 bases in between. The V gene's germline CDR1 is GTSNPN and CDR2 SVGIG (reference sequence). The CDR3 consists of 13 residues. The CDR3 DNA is TGTGCCTGGAGTTCAGGGCTCGGAAACACCATATATTTT. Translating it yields CAWSSGLGNTIYF.

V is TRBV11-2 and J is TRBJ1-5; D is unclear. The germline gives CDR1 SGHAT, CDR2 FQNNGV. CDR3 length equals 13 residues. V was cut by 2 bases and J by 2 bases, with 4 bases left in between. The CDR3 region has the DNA TGTGCCAGCAGCTTACCGGGCAATCAGCCCCAGCATTTT. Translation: CASSLPGNQPQHF.

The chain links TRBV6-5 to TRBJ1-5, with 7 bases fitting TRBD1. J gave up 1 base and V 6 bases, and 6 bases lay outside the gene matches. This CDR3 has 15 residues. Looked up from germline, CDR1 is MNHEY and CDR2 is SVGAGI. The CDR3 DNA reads TGTGCCAGCAGCCGACAGGGTAGAAGCAATCAGCCCCAGCATTTT. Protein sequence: CASSRQGRSNQPQHF.

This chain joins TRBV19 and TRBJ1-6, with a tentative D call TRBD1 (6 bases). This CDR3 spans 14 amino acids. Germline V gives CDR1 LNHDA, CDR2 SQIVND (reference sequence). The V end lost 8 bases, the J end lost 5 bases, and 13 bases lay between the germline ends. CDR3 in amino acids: CASANRVDNSPLHF. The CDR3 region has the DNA TGTGCCAGTGCCAACAGGGTCGATAATTCACCCCTCCACTTT.

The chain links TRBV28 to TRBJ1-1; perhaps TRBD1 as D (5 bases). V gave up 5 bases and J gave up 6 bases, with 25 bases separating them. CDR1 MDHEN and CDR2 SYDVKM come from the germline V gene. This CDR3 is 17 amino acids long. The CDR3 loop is CASSQRTRISEWAEAFF. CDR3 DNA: TGTGCCAGCAGTCAGAGGACAAGGATAAGCGAGTGGGCTGAAGCTTTCTTT. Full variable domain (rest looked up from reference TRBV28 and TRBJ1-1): DVKVTQSSRYLVKRTGEKVFLECVQDMDHENMFWYRQDPGLGLRLIYFSYDVKMKEKGDIPEGYSVSREKKERFSLILESASTNQTSMYLCASSQRTRISEWAEAFFGQGTRLTVV.

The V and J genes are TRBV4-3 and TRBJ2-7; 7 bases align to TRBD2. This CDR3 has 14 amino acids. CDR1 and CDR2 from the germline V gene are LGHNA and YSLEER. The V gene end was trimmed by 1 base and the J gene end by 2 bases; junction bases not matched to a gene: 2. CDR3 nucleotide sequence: TGCGCCAGCAGCCAAGGGCGGGAGACCTACGAGCAGTACTTC. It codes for CASSQGRETYEQYF.